This T cell receptor beta chain was captured by sequencing in a study of low-dose radiotherapy and immunotherapy resistance in tumors. The time point: before trial treatment. Amplification of TCRs used a constant-region primer and V-primer adapter for roughly 22 PCR cycles. Using its own MiXCR run on the reads, TCRdb lists one record per CDR3 protein. The repertoire holds tens of thousands of distinct CDR3 sequences, with approximately 12% as singletons. CDR3 size: 13 residues. Germline V gene sequence: CDR1 KGHSH, CDR2 LQKENI. V trimming: 3 bases; J trimming: 5 bases; junction bases outside the gene matches: 3.

The sequence was collected from a female donor with ovarian cancer. The gene calls are TRBV18 and TRBJ2-5; 7 nucleotides align to TRBD1. The source material was PBMCs, sampled before treatment. CDR3 in amino acids: CASSPGTAETQYF. As DNA, the CDR3 is TGTGCCAGCTCACCTGGGACAGCGGAGACCCAGTACTTC. Supplemented by reference TRBV18 and TRBJ2-5, the full variable domain reads NAGVMQNPRHLVRRRGQEARLRCSPMKGHSHVYWYRQLPEEGLKFMVYLQKENIIDESGMPKERFSAEFPKEGPSILRIQQVVRGDSAAYFCASSPGTAETQYFGPGTRLLVL.